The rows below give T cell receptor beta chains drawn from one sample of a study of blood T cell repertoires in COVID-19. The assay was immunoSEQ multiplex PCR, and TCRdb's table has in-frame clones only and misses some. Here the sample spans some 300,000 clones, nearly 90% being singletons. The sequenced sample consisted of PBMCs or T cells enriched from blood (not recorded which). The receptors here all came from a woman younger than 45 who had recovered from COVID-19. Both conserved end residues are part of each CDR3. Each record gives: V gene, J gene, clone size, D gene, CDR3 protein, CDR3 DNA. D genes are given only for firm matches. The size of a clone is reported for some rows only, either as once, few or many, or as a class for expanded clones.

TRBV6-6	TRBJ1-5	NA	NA	CASSLDNQPQHF	TGTGCCAGCAGCTTAGACAATCAGCCCCAGCATTTT
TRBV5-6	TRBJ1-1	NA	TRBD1	CASSWGTGWTEAFF	TGTGCCAGCAGCTGGGGGACAGGGTGGACTGAAGCTTTCTTT
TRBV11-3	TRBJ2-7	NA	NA	CASSFDSSYEQYF	TGTGCCAGCAGCTTCGACAGCTCCTACGAGCAGTACTTC
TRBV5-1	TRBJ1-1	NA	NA	CASSAGHNTEAFF	TGCGCCAGCAGCGCCGGACACAACACTGAAGCTTTCTTT
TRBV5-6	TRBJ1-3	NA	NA	CASSLSLGGVVGNTIYF	TGTGCCAGCAGCTTGTCCCTAGGAGGGGTGGTCGGAAACACCATATATTTT
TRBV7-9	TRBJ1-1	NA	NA	CASALDSGTEAFF	TGTGCCAGCGCCTTGGACAGCGGCACTGAAGCTTTCTTT
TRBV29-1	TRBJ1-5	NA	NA	CSVEGTENSNQPQHF	TGCAGCGTTGAAGGCACAGAGAATAGCAATCAGCCCCAGCATTTT
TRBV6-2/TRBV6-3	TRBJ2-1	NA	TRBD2	CASSLGRLAGAPTYNEQFF	TGTGCCAGCAGTTTGGGGCGACTAGCGGGAGCCCCGACTTACAATGAGCAGTTCTTC
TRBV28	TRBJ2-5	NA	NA	CASRPTGTQETQYF	TGTGCCAGCAGACCAACAGGAACCCAAGAGACCCAGTACTTC
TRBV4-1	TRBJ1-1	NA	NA	CASSQEAVGNTEAFF	TGCGCCAGCAGCCAAGAGGCGGTAGGGAACACTGAAGCTTTCTTT
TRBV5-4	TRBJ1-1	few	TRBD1	CASSNDRVTEAFF	TGTGCCAGCAGCAACGACAGGGTCACTGAAGCTTTCTTT
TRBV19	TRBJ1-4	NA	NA	CASSTRQEDEKLFF	TGTGCCAGTAGTACCCGACAGGAGGACGAAAAACTGTTTTTT